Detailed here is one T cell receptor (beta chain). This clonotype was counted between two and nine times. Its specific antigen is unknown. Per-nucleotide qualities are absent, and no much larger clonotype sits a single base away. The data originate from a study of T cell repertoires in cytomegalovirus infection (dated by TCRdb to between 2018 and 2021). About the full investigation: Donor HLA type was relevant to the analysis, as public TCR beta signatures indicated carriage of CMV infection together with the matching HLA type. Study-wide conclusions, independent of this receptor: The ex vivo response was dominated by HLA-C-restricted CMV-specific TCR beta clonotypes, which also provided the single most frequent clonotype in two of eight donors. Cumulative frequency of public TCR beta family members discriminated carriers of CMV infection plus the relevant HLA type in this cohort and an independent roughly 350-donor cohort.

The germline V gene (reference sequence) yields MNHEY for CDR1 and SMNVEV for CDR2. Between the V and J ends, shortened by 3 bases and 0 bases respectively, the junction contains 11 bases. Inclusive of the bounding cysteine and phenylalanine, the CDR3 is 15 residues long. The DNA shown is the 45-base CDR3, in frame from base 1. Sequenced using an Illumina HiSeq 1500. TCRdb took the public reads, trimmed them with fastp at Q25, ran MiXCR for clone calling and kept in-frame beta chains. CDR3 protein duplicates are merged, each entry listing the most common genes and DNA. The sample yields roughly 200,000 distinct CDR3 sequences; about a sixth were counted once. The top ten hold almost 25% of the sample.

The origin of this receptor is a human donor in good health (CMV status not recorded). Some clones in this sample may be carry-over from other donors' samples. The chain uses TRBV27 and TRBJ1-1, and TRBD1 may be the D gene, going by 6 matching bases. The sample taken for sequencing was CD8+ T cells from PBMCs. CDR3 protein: CASSLYRDMNTEAFF. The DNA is TGTGCCAGCAGTTTGTACAGGGACATGAACACTGAAGCTTTCTTT.